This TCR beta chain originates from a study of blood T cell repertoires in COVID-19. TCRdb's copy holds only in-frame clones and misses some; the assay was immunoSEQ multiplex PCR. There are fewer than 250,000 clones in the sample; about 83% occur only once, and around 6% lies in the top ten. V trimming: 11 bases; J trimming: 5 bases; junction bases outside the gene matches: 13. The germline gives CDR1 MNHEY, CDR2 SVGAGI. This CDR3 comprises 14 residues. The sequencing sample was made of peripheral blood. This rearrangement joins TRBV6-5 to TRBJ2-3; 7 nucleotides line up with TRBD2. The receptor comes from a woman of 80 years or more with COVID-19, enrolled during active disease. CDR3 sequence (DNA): TGTGCCGGGGCCCCTCGGGGGGAGGGAGATACGCAGTATTTT. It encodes CAGAPRGEGDTQYF.